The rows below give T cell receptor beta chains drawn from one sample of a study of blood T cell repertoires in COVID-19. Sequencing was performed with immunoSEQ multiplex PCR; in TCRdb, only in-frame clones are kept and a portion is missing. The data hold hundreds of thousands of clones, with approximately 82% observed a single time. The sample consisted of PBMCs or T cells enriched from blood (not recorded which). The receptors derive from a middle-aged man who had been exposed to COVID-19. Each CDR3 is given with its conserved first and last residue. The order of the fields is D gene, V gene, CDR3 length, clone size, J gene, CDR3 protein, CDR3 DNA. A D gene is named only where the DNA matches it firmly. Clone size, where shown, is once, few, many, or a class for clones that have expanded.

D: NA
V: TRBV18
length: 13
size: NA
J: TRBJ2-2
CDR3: CASSPQRAGELFF
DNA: TGTGCCAGCTCACCACAGCGGGCCGGGGAGCTGTTTTTT

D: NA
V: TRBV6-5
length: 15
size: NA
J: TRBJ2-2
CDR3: CASSYPQGGTGELFF
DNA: TGTGCCAGCAGTTACCCCCAGGGAGGTACCGGGGAGCTGTTTTTT

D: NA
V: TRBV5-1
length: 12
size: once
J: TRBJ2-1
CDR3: CASSRDKNEQFF
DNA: TGCGCCAGCAGTCGGGACAAAAATGAGCAGTTCTTC

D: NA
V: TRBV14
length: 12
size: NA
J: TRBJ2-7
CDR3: CASRRDGGEQYF
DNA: TGTGCCAGCAGGCGGGACGGGGGCGAGCAGTACTTC

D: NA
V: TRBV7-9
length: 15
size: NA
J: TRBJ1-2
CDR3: CASSLESLDKAGYTF
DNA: TGTGCCAGCAGCTTAGAAAGCCTGGACAAGGCTGGCTACACCTTC

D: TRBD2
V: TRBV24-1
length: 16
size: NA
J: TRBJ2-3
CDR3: CATSGGLAGDTDTQYF
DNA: TGTGCCACCAGTGGGGGACTAGCTGGGGACACAGATACGCAGTATTTT

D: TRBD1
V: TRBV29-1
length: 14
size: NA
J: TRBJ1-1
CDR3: CSVTTGGRGTEAFF
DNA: TGCAGCGTTACGACAGGGGGGCGAGGCACTGAAGCTTTCTTT

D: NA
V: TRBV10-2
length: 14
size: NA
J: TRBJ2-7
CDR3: CASSEMARTYEQYF
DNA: TGCGCCAGCAGTGAGATGGCCAGAACCTACGAGCAGTACTTC

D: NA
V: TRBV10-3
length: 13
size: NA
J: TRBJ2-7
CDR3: CAIMDTGSYEQYF
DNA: TGTGCCATCATGGACACCGGGAGCTACGAGCAGTACTTC

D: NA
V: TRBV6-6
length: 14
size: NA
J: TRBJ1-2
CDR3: CASSLPGTTYGYTF
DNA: TGTGCCAGCAGCCTGCCCGGGACAACTTATGGCTACACCTTC

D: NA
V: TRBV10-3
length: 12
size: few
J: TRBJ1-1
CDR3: CASTGLNTEAFF
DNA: TGTGCCTCGACAGGATTGAACACTGAAGCTTTCTTT

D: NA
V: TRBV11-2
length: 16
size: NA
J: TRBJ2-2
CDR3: CASTGGLAAYTGELFF
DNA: TGTGCCAGCACCGGGGGGCTAGCGGCCTACACCGGGGAGCTGTTTTTT

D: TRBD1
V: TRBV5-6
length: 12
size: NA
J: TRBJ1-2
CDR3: CASSFRTGAYTF
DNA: TGTGCCAGCAGCTTTAGGACAGGGGCCTACACCTTC

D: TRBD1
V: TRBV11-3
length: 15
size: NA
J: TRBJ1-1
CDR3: CASSQQTGVGAEAFF
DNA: TGTGCCAGCAGCCAACAAACAGGGGTAGGGGCTGAAGCTTTCTTT

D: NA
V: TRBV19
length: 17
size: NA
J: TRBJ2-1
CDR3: CASSIPRGWGSYNEQFF
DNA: TGTGCCAGTAGTATCCCCAGGGGTTGGGGCTCCTACAATGAGCAGTTCTTC

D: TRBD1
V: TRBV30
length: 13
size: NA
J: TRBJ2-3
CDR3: CALGQGVRDTQYF
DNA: TGTGCCCTGGGACAGGGCGTACGAGATACGCAGTATTTT

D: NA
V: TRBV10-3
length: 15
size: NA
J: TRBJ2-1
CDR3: CAISELDREPNEQFF
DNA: TGTGCCATCAGTGAGTTGGACCGGGAACCGAATGAGCAGTTCTTC

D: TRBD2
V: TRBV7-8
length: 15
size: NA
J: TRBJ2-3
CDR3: CASFLDTSGIDTQYF
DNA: TGTGCCAGCTTTTTAGATACTAGCGGTATAGATACGCAGTATTTT

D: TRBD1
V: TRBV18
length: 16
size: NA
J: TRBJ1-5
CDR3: CASSPRAGGADQPQHF
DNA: TGTGCCAGCTCACCTAGGGCAGGGGGCGCAGATCAGCCCCAGCATTTT

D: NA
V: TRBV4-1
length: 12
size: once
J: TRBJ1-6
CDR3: CASSQVYPPLHF
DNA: TGCGCCAGCAGCCAAGTATATCCACCCCTCCACTTT

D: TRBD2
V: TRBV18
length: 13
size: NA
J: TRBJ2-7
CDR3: CASSPPTSTEQYF
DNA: TGTGCCAGCTCACCACCGACTAGCACCGAGCAGTACTTC

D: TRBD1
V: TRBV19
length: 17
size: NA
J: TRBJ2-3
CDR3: CASSTRDRGRGTDTQYF
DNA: TGTGCCAGTAGTACCCGGGACAGGGGGCGCGGCACAGATACGCAGTATTTT

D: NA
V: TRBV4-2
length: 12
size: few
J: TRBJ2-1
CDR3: CASSPTLNEQFF
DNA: TGTGCCAGCAGCCCAACCCTAAATGAGCAGTTCTTC

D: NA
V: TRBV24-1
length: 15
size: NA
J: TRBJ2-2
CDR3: CATSDSPSRGGELFF
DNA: TGTGCCACCAGTGATTCCCCGTCGCGGGGCGGGGAGCTGTTTTTT

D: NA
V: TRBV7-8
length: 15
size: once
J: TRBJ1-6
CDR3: CASSSRGGPNSPLHF
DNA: TGTGCCAGCAGCTCCCGTGGGGGCCCGAATTCACCCCTCCACTTT

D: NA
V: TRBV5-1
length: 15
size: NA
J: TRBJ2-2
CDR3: CASSLVGSPTGELFF
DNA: TGCGCCAGCAGCTTGGTTGGTAGTCCCACCGGGGAGCTGTTTTTT

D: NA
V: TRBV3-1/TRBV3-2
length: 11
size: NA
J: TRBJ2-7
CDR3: CASSPGTLQYF
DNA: TGTGCCAGCAGTCCCGGGACTCTGCAGTACTTC

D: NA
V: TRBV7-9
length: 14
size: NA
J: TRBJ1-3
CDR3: CASSLSDSGNTIYF
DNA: TGTGCCAGCAGCTTATCAGACTCTGGAAACACCATATATTTT

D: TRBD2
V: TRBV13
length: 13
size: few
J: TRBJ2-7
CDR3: CASRVAGSYEQYF
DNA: TGTGCCAGCAGGGTAGCGGGAAGCTACGAGCAGTACTTC

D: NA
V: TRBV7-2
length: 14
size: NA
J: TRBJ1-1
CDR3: CASSLEGTVTEAFF
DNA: TGTGCCAGCAGCTTGGAGGGGACGGTCACTGAAGCTTTCTTT

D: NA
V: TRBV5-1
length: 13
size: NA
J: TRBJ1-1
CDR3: CASSSGVNTEAFF
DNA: TGCGCCAGCAGCTCCGGGGTTAACACTGAAGCTTTCTTT

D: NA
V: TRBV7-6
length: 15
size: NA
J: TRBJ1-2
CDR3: CASSPGRAANYGYTF
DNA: TGTGCCAGCAGCCCTGGGAGGGCCGCTAACTATGGCTACACCTTC

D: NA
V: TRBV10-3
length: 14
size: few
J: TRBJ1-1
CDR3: CAIRTAAMNTEAFF
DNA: TGTGCCATCCGGACAGCCGCCATGAACACTGAAGCTTTCTTT

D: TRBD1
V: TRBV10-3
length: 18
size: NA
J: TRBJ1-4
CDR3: CAISLGQGFGGANEKLFF
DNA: TGTGCCATCAGTCTGGGACAGGGGTTCGGCGGTGCTAATGAAAAACTGTTTTTT

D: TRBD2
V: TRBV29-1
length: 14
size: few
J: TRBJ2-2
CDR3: CSVTTSGGTGELFF
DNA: TGCAGCGTCACAACTAGCGGGGGGACCGGGGAGCTGTTTTTT

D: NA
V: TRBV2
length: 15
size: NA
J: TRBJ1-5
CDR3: CASIAAGYSNQPQHF
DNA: TGTGCCAGCATAGCGGCGGGATATAGCAATCAGCCCCAGCATTTT

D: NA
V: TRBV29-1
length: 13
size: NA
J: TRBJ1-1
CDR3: CSVGGQFNTEAFF
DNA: TGCAGCGTTGGCGGGCAGTTTAACACTGAAGCTTTCTTT

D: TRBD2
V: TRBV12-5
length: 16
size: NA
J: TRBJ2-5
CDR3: CASGDIAGGTQETQYF
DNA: TGTGCTAGTGGGGATATAGCGGGAGGCACACAAGAGACCCAGTACTTC

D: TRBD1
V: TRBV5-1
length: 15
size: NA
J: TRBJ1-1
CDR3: CASSLGSGTATEAFF
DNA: TGCGCCAGCAGCTTGGGATCCGGGACAGCCACTGAAGCTTTCTTT

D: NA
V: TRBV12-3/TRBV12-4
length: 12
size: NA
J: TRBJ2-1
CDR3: CASSNPGNEQFF
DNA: TGTGCCAGCAGTAACCCAGGGAATGAGCAGTTCTTC

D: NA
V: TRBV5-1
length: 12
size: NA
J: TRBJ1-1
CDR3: CASTAGDLEAFF
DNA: TGCGCCAGCACGGCAGGGGACCTTGAAGCTTTCTTT

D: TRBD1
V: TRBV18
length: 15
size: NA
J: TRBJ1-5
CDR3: CASSPRQGGNQPQHF
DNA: TGTGCCAGCTCACCAAGGCAGGGGGGCAATCAGCCCCAGCATTTT

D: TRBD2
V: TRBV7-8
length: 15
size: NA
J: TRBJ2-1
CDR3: CASSLGQLGGRGQFF
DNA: TGTGCCAGCAGCTTAGGCCAGCTTGGGGGGAGGGGGCAGTTCTTC

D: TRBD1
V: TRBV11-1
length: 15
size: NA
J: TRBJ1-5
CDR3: CASSPGQGAGQPQHF
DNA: TGTGCCAGCAGCCCTGGCCAGGGGGCGGGTCAGCCCCAGCATTTT

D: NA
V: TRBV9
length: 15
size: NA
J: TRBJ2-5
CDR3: CASSGRGRLQETQYF
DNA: TGTGCCAGCAGCGGCAGGGGGAGGTTGCAAGAGACCCAGTACTTC

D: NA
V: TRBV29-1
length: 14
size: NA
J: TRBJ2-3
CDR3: CSVGDSWGDDTQYF
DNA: TGCAGCGTTGGGGACAGTTGGGGGGACGATACGCAGTATTTT

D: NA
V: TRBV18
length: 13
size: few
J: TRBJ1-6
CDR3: CASSPDTNSPLHF
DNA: TGTGCCAGCTCACCGGACACCAATTCACCCCTCCACTTT

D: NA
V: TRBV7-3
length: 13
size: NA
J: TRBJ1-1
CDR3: CASSPGTGGEAFF
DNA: TGTGCCAGCAGCCCCGGAACAGGCGGTGAAGCTTTCTTT

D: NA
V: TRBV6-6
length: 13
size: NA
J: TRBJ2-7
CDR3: CASREGGSYEQYF
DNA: TGTGCCAGCAGGGAGGGCGGATCCTACGAGCAGTACTTC

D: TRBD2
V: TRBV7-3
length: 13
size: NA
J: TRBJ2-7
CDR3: CASSPGGGREQYF
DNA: TGTGCCAGCAGCCCCGGGGGAGGGCGGGAGCAGTACTTC

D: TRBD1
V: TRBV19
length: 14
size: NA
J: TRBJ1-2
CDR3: CASRPGQGVYGYTF
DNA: TGTGCCAGTAGACCGGGACAGGGCGTCTATGGCTACACCTTC

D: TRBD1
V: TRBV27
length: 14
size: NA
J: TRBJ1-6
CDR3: CASSWTGLNSPLHF
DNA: TGTGCCAGCAGTTGGACAGGGTTGAATTCACCCCTCCACTTT

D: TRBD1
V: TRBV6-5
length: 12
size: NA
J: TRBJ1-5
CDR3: CASGQGYQPQHF
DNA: TGTGCCAGCGGACAGGGCTATCAGCCCCAGCATTTT

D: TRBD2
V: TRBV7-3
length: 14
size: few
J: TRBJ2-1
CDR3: CASSLRGGSGEQFF
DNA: TGTGCCAGCAGCTTAAGGGGCGGGAGTGGTGAGCAGTTCTTC

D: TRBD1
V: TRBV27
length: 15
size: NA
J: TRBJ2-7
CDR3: CASSLAGTGPYEQYF
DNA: TGTGCCAGCAGTTTAGCCGGGACAGGGCCCTACGAGCAGTACTTC

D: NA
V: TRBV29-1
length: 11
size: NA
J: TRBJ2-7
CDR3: CSVYGQYEQYF
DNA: TGCAGCGTTTATGGACAGTACGAGCAGTACTTC

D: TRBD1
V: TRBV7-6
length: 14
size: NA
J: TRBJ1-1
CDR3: CASSQGQGRSEAFF
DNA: TGTGCCAGCAGCCAGGGACAGGGAAGATCTGAAGCTTTCTTT

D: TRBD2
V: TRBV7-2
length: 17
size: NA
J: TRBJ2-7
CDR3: CASSLHALREGRSEQYF
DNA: TGTGCCAGCAGCTTACATGCTTTGCGGGAGGGCCGGAGCGAGCAGTACTTC

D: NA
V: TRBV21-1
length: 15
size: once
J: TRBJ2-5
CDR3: CASSKPSGVPRDQYF
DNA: TGTGCCAGCAGCAAACCTAGCGGGGTGCCAAGAGACCAGTACTTC

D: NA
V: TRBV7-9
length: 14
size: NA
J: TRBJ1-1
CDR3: CASSFLEKNTEAFF
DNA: TGTGCCAGCAGCTTTCTTGAGAAGAACACTGAAGCTTTCTTT